The next 15 T cell receptor beta chains were all read from a single sample in a study of cytomegalovirus exposure and HLA in healthy donors. The PCR had 60 Vbeta and 13 Jbeta primers. Here immunoSEQ multiplex PCR was the method, and the copy in TCRdb shows in-frame clones only, minus some. This repertoire shows around 160,000 clones, approximately 82% found once; its top ten account for 4.9%. The sequenced sample consisted of PBMCs. The receptor set was obtained from a male donor in good health and CMV-seronegative.

This clone was detected only a few times. J is TRBJ1-6 and V is TRBV2, with D possibly being TRBD1 (5 bases). CDR3 length: 14 residues. Trimming shortened V by 4 bases and J by 7 bases, and 11 bases separated the two germline ends. Germline V lookup: CDR1 SNHLY, CDR2 FYNNEI. The CDR3 sequence: CASSVPGNNSPLHF. In DNA form, the CDR3 reads TGTGCCAGCAGTGTACCAGGGAACAATTCACCCCTCCACTTT.

DNA for the CDR3: TGTGCCTGTCGGAAAACAGGTAACCCGAACACTGAAGCTTTCTTT. Its translation: CACRKTGNPNTEAFF. V usage is TRBV30 and J usage is TRBJ1-1; D may be TRBD1 (5 bases). This CDR3 spans 15 amino acids. Trimming took off 6 bases at V and 1 base at J, with 18 bases between the two ends. Germline CDR1 is GTSNPN and CDR2 is SVGIG (reference sequence).

The chain recombines TRBV18 with TRBJ2-3; 7 nucleotides match TRBD1. The CDR3 spans 13 residues. The germline V gene encodes CDR1 KGHSH and CDR2 LQKENI. V gave up 3 bases and J gave up 6 bases; unmatched junction bases: 3. This chain's CDR3 is CASSPQGEDTQYF. The DNA for the CDR3 is TGTGCCAGCTCACCCCAGGGGGAGGATACGCAGTATTTT.

This chain links TRBV7-7 with TRBJ2-5; D is undetermined. Looked up from germline, CDR1 is SSHAT and CDR2 is FNYEAQ (reference sequence). V was pared by 5 bases and J by 5 bases, with 18 bases between. The CDR3 consists of 15 residues. CDR3 DNA sequence: TGTGCCAGCAGCCAACTGGCAACAGTGTCCGAGACCCAGTACTTC. It encodes CASSQLATVSETQYF.

This chain links TRBV4-1 with TRBJ1-4; no definite D call. The V end lost 1 base, the J end lost 9 bases, and 15 bases lay between the germline ends. The CDR3 consists of 15 residues. Germline V lookup: CDR1 MGHRA, CDR2 YSYEKL. The CDR3 reads CASSQVGPRVKKLFF. Here the CDR3 DNA reads TGCGCCAGCAGCCAAGTTGGCCCCCGGGTGAAAAAACTGTTTTTT.

This sequence joins TRBV6-6 and TRBJ2-7; D may be TRBD2 (7 bases). This CDR3 region has 16 residues. Trimming stripped 2 bases from V and 0 bases from J, with 14 bases between. In germline, CDR1 is MNHNY, CDR2 SVGAGI (reference sequence). This CDR3 is CASSYGGALSSYEQYF. The CDR3 nucleotides read TGTGCCAGCAGTTACGGGGGGGCTTTGAGCTCCTACGAGCAGTACTTC.

The chain employs TRBV5-1 and TRBJ2-3; 10 bases agree with TRBD1. There are 17 residues in the CDR3. V shed 3 bases, J shed 3 bases, and the junction held 10 bases outside the gene matches. Germline values: CDR1 SGHRS, CDR2 YFSETQ. DNA of the CDR3: TGCGCCAGCAGCTCCCAACCCGGGACAGGGGTGACAGATACGCAGTATTTT. Residues: CASSSQPGTGVTDTQYF.

The V call is TRBV4-2, the J call TRBJ2-2; 9 nucleotides line up with TRBD2. V shed 0 bases and J 4 bases; nucleotides not matched to a gene: 3. The CDR3 covers 16 residues. Germline V gives CDR1 LGHNA, CDR2 YNFKEQ. CDR3 DNA: TGTGCCAGCAGCCAAGAGAAGCGGGGGGCCACCGGGGAGCTGTTTTTT. Residues: CASSQEKRGATGELFF.

The chain has TRBV6-5 and TRBJ1-2; no firm D call. V lost 6 bases to trimming and J lost 7 bases, with 12 bases between them. The CDR3 has 12 residues. Germline V gene lookup returns CDR1 MNHEY and CDR2 SVGAGI. The CDR3 is CASSRDAVGYTF. In DNA form, the CDR3 reads TGTGCCAGCAGCAGAGATGCGGTTGGCTACACCTTC.

The V gene is TRBV18, the J gene TRBJ1-1; D remains unclear. Trimming shortened V by 0 bases and J by 4 bases, and 9 bases separated the two germline ends. Per the germline V gene, CDR1 is KGHSH and CDR2 is LQKENI. The CDR3 is 14 residues long. The CDR3 DNA follows: TGTGCCAGCTCACCACCTCCCTGGCCCACTGAAGCTTTCTTT. Translated: CASSPPPWPTEAFF.

The chain recombines TRBV9 with TRBJ2-2; TRBD2 aligns across 10 bases. There are 17 residues in the CDR3. The V segment lost 0 bases and the J segment 5 bases; nucleotides outside the gene matches: 7. Germline V gives CDR1 SGDLS, CDR2 YYNGEE. The CDR3 DNA follows: TGTGCCAGCAGCGTAGACCTAGCGGGAGTGGGGACCGGGGAGCTGTTTTTT. Protein sequence: CASSVDLAGVGTGELFF.

The rearrangement uses TRBV11-1 and TRBJ2-5; TRBD2 agrees at 7 bases. The CDR3 loop spans 16 amino acids. CDR1 and CDR2 from the germline V gene are SGHAT and FQDESV (reference sequence). The V gene end was trimmed by 4 bases and the J gene end by 3 bases; junction bases not matched to a gene: 11. The CDR3 is CASSSPGLAAKETQYF. DNA for the CDR3: TGTGCCAGCAGCTCCCCGGGTCTAGCGGCCAAAGAGACCCAGTACTTC.

This chain uses TRBV6-1 with TRBJ2-1; 9 nucleotides align to TRBD1. CDR1 and CDR2 (germline): MNHNS, SASEGT. This CDR3 is built from 15 residues. Losses at the gene ends were 2 bases for V and 6 bases for J; bases not matched to a gene: 5. The CDR3 here is CASSEPGQGTNEQFF. The CDR3 DNA is TGTGCCAGCAGTGAACCGGGACAGGGCACCAATGAGCAGTTCTTC.

V gene TRBV9 combines with J gene TRBJ2-5, with D possibly matching TRBD2 (5 bases). CDR1 and CDR2 from the germline V gene are SGDLS and YYNGEE. The length of the CDR3 is 13 residues. V lost 0 bases and J 7 bases, leaving 10 bases between the germline ends. The CDR3 sequence is CASSVVSGGTQYF. The CDR3 DNA sequence: TGTGCCAGCAGCGTAGTGAGTGGAGGGACCCAGTACTTC.

The CDR3 reads CASSQRQGANTGELFF. CDR3 bases: TGTGCCAGCAGCCAGCGACAGGGGGCGAACACCGGGGAGCTGTTTTTT. The chain links TRBV13 to TRBJ2-2, with 9 bases lining up with TRBD1. The V segment lost 5 bases and the J segment 0 bases; nucleotides outside the gene matches: 4. CDR1 and CDR2 from the germline V gene are PRHDT and FYEKMQ (reference sequence). This CDR3 has 16 residues.